The T cell receptor beta chain described here comes from a study of cytomegalovirus exposure and HLA in healthy donors. Primers for the PCR totalled 60 Vbeta and 13 Jbeta. The assay was immunoSEQ multiplex PCR, and TCRdb's table has in-frame clones only and misses some. The data show more than 150,000 clones, 70% to 80% seen once. The CDR3 covers 15 residues. Germline CDR1 reads LNHDA; CDR2 reads SQIVND (reference sequence). Trimming took 5 bases from V and 8 from J, leaving 21 bases between them. The material sequenced was PBMCs. The TCR originated in a male donor in good health and CMV-seronegative. The chain employs TRBV19 and TRBJ1-2; D might be TRBD1 (5 bases). The CDR3 here is CASSLRQKLSLGYTF. In DNA form, the CDR3 reads TGTGCCAGTAGTCTCCGACAGAAGCTCTCGTTAGGCTACACCTTC.